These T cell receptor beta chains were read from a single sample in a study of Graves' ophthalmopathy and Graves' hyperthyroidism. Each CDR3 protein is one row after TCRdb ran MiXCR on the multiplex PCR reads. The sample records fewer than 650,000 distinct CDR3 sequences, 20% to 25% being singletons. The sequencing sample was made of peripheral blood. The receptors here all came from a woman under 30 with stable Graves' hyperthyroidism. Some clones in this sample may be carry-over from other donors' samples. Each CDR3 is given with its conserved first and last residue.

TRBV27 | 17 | CASSPSVLAGTSYEQYF
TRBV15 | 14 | CAIAPGLDTGELFF
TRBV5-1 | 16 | CASSLNQGAHNSPLHF
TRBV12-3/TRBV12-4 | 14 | CASSLQGAGTEAFF
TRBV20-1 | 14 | CSARTGGLNTEAFF
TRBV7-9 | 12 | CGGTDSGNTIYF
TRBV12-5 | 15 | CASGINRGMNTEAFF
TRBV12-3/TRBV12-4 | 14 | CASRRTGRAYEQYF
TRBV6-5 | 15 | CASSYSTGGGYGYTF
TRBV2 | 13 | CASSEQGFGELFF
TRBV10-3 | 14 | CAINSGRDTGELFF
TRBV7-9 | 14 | CASSLRLNTGELFF
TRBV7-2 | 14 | CASSLEMNLGTQYF
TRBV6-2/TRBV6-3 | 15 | CASSPTLTGRDTQYF
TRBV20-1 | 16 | CSARDLRTSDSYEQYF
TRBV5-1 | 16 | CASSLGPRDSYYGYTF
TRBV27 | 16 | CASSSSPGPSNQPQHF
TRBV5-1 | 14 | CASSSGGEYTEAFF
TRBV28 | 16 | CASSLSRAGFVETQYF
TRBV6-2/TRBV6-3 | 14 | CASSYSDSLAAQYF
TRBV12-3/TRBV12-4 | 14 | CASSLGRRNTEAFF
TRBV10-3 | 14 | CAISERQDNQPQHF
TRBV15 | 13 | CATGGGGVTEAFF
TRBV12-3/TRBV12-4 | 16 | CASRRDFRISGNTIYF
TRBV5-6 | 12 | CASGTGGNTIYF
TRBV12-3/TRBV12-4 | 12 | CASSFEGAEAFF
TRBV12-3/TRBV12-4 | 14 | CASNPQGLYTEAFF
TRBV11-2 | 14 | CASSLDPGLYGYTF
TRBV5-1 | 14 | CASSSTQGNTEAFF
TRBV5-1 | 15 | CASSPDQTNNYGYTF
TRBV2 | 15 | CASSDRDGGVSPLHF
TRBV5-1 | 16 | CASSPYRGRQSYEQYF
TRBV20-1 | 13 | CSASGQFPYEQYF
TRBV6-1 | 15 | CASSETRTPRETQYF
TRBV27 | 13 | CASSPPPPSPLHF
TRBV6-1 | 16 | CASSTVLAGVKETQYF
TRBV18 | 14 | CASSPTSGEETQYF
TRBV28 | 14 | CASSLLPVNTEAFF
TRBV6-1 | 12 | CASSVRGVGYTF
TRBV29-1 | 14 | CSVGDGNSNQPQHF
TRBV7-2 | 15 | CASSSTLGIRTEAFF
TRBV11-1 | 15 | CASSQPALRHQPQHF
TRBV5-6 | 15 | CASSFSTTLGTEAFF